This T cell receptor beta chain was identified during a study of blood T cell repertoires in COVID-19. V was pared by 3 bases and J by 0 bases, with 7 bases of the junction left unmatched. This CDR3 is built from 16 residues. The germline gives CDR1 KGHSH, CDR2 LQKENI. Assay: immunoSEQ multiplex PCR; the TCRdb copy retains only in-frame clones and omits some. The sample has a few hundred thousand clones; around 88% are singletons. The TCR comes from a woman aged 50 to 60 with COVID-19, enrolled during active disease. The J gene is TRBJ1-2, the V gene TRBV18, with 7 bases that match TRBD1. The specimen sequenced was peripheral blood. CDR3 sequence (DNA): TGTGCCAGCTCACCGACCCGGGACAGAGCTAACTATGGCTACACCTTC. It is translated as CASSPTRDRANYGYTF.